The count of the clone carrying this T cell receptor (beta chain) is one. Its target is not known. The CDR3 regions of TCR beta were amplified from RNA transcripts. In the first-round RT-PCR of the TCR CDR3, the HTBI primer set was used. TCRdb called the multiplex PCR reads again in MiXCR, with one record for every CDR3 protein. The table shows 450,000 to 700,000 distinct CDR3 sequences, with just over 45% occurring only once. Germline V gene sequence: CDR1 SEHNR, CDR2 FQNEAQ (reference sequence). There are 15 residues in the CDR3. V was clipped by 3 bases and J by 2 bases, with 10 bases between them. Clinical symptoms, serum thyroxine, TRAb, thyroid ultrasound and orbital computed tomography informed diagnoses. This sample was taken from a study of T cells in Graves' hyperthyroidism and ophthalmopathy. Points from the study as a whole: Median prediction lead before ophthalmopathy onset was 5.5 to 7 months with the model. A 13 V-J model separated ophthalmopathy from stable hyperthyroidism. Researchers found most expanded thyroid clonotypes above 0.001 in blood as well.

Sequenced sample: peripheral blood or thyroid tissue (not recorded which). The rearrangement links TRBV7-9 to TRBJ2-2; the D call may be TRBD1 or TRBD2 (5 bases each). This sequence was found in an adult woman with Graves' disease, either hyperthyroidism or ophthalmopathy (not recorded which). The CDR3 DNA follows: TGTGCCAGCAGCTTCCCGAGGGGAAACACCGGGGAGCTGTTTTTT. As protein: CASSFPRGNTGELFF.